This record covers a single T cell receptor beta chain. Method: immunoSEQ multiplex PCR; TCRdb's copy keeps in-frame clones and lacks some. In the table there are fewer than 200,000 clones, 65% to 90% of which are singletons. Germline CDR1 and CDR2: MNHEY and SMNVEV (reference sequence). The CDR3 loop spans 16 amino acids. Trimming removed 6 bases from V and 2 bases from J, with 20 bases in between. These data originate in a study of blood T cell repertoires in COVID-19. Sequences were obtained from peripheral blood. The receptor's source is a man aged 50-60 years with active or convalescent COVID-19. This chain connects TRBV27 to TRBJ2-7; D is perhaps TRBD2 (6 bases). The chain's CDR3 is CASSHRGNQPAYEQYF. CDR3 sequence (DNA): TGTGCCAGCAGCCACCGGGGGAACCAACCGGCCTACGAGCAGTACTTC.